Listed below are T cell receptor beta chains from one sample, sequenced in a study of chemoradiotherapy in HPV16-positive cancers. TCRdb keeps only in-frame clones here, not all; method: immunoSEQ multiplex PCR. The sample holds about 21,000 clones, about 87% seen once. This specimen consisted of blood, obtained from a patient who underwent chemoradiotherapy. The receptors were sampled from a human donor with HPV-associated anogenital cancer. CDR3s include the opening cysteine and the closing phenylalanine or tryptophan. The D gene is left open where the match is weak. A clone size is listed for some rows: how often the clone was seen (once, few, many), or a class if it is expanded.

V gene	J gene	D gene	clone size	CDR3 DNA	CDR3 protein
TRBV7-2	TRBJ2-7	-	-	TGTGCCAGCAGCTTCAATAGCGGAAACTACGAGCAGTACTTC	CASSFNSGNYEQYF
TRBV5-4	TRBJ2-3	-	-	TGTGCCAGCAGCTGGACCGGCGAAGATACGCAGTATTTT	CASSWTGEDTQYF
TRBV18	TRBJ2-3	-	-	TGTGCCAGCTCACCACTCGTCCCTTCGCTTAGCACAGATACGCAGTATTTT	CASSPLVPSLSTDTQYF
TRBV6-6	TRBJ1-3	-	-	TGTGCCAGCAGTTACTCGGGATTCGGAAACACCATATATTTT	CASSYSGFGNTIYF
TRBV11-1	TRBJ1-1	-	-	TGTGCCAGCACCCATCAAGGTACTTACACTGAAGCTTTCTTT	CASTHQGTYTEAFF
TRBV4-3	TRBJ1-2	-	once	TGCGCCAGCAGCCAAGATCGGGCAGGTCCAGGTGGCTACACCTTC	CASSQDRAGPGGYTF
TRBV5-1	TRBJ1-4	-	-	TGCGCCAGCAGCGCGTACAGGGCAACTAATGAAAAACTGTTTTTT	CASSAYRATNEKLFF
TRBV4-3	TRBJ2-6	-	-	TGCGCCAGCAGCCAAGTTGGGGAGGGGGCCAACGTCCTGACTTTC	CASSQVGEGANVLTF
TRBV6-5	TRBJ2-1	-	-	TGTGCCAGCAGTTACTCCGGGCATGAGCAGTTCTTC	CASSYSGHEQFF
TRBV6-5	TRBJ2-3	-	-	TGTGCCAGCACCATCCACCGGGACACAGATACGCAGTATTTT	CASTIHRDTDTQYF
TRBV7-2	TRBJ2-5	TRBD1	once	TGTGCCAGCAGCGACCGGACAGGAACTAACCAAGAGACCCAGTACTTC	CASSDRTGTNQETQYF
TRBV4-1	TRBJ1-4	-	-	TGCGCCAGCAGCCAAGGAAGGGTCGCGAGGGGTGAAAAACTGTTTTTT	CASSQGRVARGEKLFF
TRBV12-5	TRBJ1-6	TRBD1	-	TGTGCTAGTGGTTTGGCTCCCGGGACAGGGAAAGTAAGCGATAATTCACCCCTCCACTTT	CASGLAPGTGKVSDNSPLHF
TRBV15	TRBJ1-6	-	-	TGTGCCACCAGCAGAAACCTTAATTCACCCCTCCACTTT	CATSRNLNSPLHF
TRBV6-5	TRBJ1-6	-	few	TGTGCCAGCAGCTCCCGGACCGAACCTCATTCACCCCTCCACTTT	CASSSRTEPHSPLHF
TRBV11-2	TRBJ2-5	-	-	TGTGCCAGCAGCCGAGGCCCCACCCAGGAGACCCAGTACTTC	CASSRGPTQETQYF
TRBV28	TRBJ2-5	-	-	TGTGCCAGCAGTTCCGGGGGACCTGGGGAGACCCAGTACTTC	CASSSGGPGETQYF
TRBV2	TRBJ2-2	-	-	TGTGCCAGCAGAGAACTGAAAGTGAACGGGGAGCTGTTTTTT	CASRELKVNGELFF
TRBV7-2	TRBJ1-3	-	-	TGTGCCAGCAGCGAGATCGGGAACGGGGAAGGAAACACCATATATTTT	CASSEIGNGEGNTIYF
TRBV7-2	TRBJ2-2	-	once	TGTGCCAGCAGCTTAGGGGGCTCGGCCGGGGAGCTGTTTTTT	CASSLGGSAGELFF
TRBV27	TRBJ2-3	-	-	TGTGCCAGCAGTCGCGACCTTAACCCAGATACGCAGTATTTT	CASSRDLNPDTQYF
TRBV18	TRBJ1-3	-	-	TGTGCCAGCCCGGCCGGACCGTCCTCTGGAAACACCATATATTTT	CASPAGPSSGNTIYF
TRBV7-2	TRBJ2-7	TRBD1	-	TGTGCCAGCAGCTTAGCTCATTCGGGACAGGGGGGACTTCTCGAGCAGTACTTC	CASSLAHSGQGGLLEQYF
TRBV7-3	TRBJ2-6	TRBD2	-	TGTGCCAGCAGCTTACAGGGAGGGAACGCTGGGGCCAACGTCCTGACTTTC	CASSLQGGNAGANVLTF
TRBV2	TRBJ2-2	-	once	-	CASTQIRLRAGELFF
TRBV2	TRBJ2-6	TRBD2	-	TGTGCCAGCCGGGGGGGTGCTGGGGCCAACGTCCTGACTTTC	CASRGGAGANVLTF
TRBV5-4	TRBJ2-2	TRBD2	-	TGTGCCAGCAGCTCCCGCCTCGTGAGCGGGAGGTCCACCGGGGAGCTGTTTTTT	CASSSRLVSGRSTGELFF
TRBV9	TRBJ2-2	TRBD2	-	TGTGCCAGCAGCGTAGCACTAGCGGGGGGGCCCGGTAGTAGGACCGGGGAGCTGTTTTTT	CASSVALAGGPGSRTGELFF
TRBV7-9	TRBJ2-5	-	-	TGTGCCAGCAGCCTCATCGGAGAGACCCAGTACTTC	CASSLIGETQYF
TRBV28	TRBJ2-2	-	few	TGTGCCAGCAGTGCCTCGGGACCCGCCGGGGAGCTGTTTTTT	CASSASGPAGELFF
TRBV2	TRBJ1-2	TRBD1	-	TGTGCCAGCAGACAGGGGACAGGGGTATTCGACTATGGCTACACCTTC	CASRQGTGVFDYGYTF
TRBV5-1	TRBJ2-5	TRBD2	-	TGCGCCAGCAGCCGGGGGGACGGGCCTCAGGAGACCCAGTACTTC	CASSRGDGPQETQYF
TRBV7-9	TRBJ1-4	TRBD1	-	TGTGCCACGGACGGACAGGCTAGCGAAAAACTGTTTTTT	CATDGQASEKLFF
TRBV1	TRBJ2-1	-	-	TGCACCAGCAGCCACCGGGATTCCGGATACAATGAGCAGTTCTTC	CTSSHRDSGYNEQFF
TRBV7-8	TRBJ1-1	-	-	TGTGCCACGACAGGACCCAACACTGAAGCTTTCTTT	CATTGPNTEAFF
TRBV12-5	TRBJ2-3	TRBD2	-	TGTGCTAGTCGGTGGCGGGAGGGCACAGATACGCAGTATTTT	CASRWREGTDTQYF
TRBV7-9	TRBJ2-5	-	-	TGTGCCAGCAGCACAAGTAGGGTGAGCCGACGGGGAAAGGGCGAGACCCAGTACTTC	CASSTSRVSRRGKGETQYF
TRBV7-9	TRBJ2-1	TRBD1	-	TGTGCCAGCAGCTTAACATCCCGGGACAGGGGAAATGAGCAGTTCTTC	CASSLTSRDRGNEQFF
TRBV5-4	TRBJ2-1	TRBD1	-	TGTGCCAGCAGCTTCAGGACAGGGAACAATGAGCAGTTCTTC	CASSFRTGNNEQFF
TRBV19	TRBJ1-1	-	once	TGTGCCAGTACTCATACAGGGTGGAACACTGAAGCTTTCTTT	CASTHTGWNTEAFF
TRBV28	TRBJ1-2	-	-	TGTGCCAGCAGACCTTATGGGAACTATGGCTACACCTTC	CASRPYGNYGYTF
TRBV7-2	TRBJ1-3	-	once	TGTGCCAGCAGTCCCTCGGGGTCTGGAAACACCATATATTTT	CASSPSGSGNTIYF
TRBV12-1	TRBJ2-6	-	-	TGTGCCAGCAGCTGTGTAATAGGACAAAGTCGGGCCAACGTCCTGACTTTC	CASSCVIGQSRANVLTF
TRBV7-6	TRBJ2-7	-	few	TGTGCCAGCAGCGCAGGGAGGATCAACGAGCAGTACTTC	CASSAGRINEQYF
TRBV7-2	TRBJ1-2	-	-	TGTGCCAGCAGCTTATTAATCTCCTATGGCTACACCTTC	CASSLLISYGYTF
TRBV25-1	TRBJ2-3	-	-	TGTGCCAGCAGTGACCACAGGGAGCGGGATACGCAGTATTTT	CASSDHRERDTQYF
TRBV18	TRBJ1-1	TRBD1	-	TGTGCCAGCTCACGCGACAGGGAGGGATCAGCTTTCTTT	CASSRDREGSAFF
TRBV5-1	TRBJ2-1	TRBD1	once	TGCGCCAGCAGCCCTGACCCCGGGACAGGAAACAATGAGCAGTTCTTC	CASSPDPGTGNNEQFF
TRBV6-5	TRBJ1-4	-	-	TGTGCCAGCGGCCGGGAATTTAATGAAAAACTGTTTTTT	CASGREFNEKLFF
TRBV5-4	TRBJ2-1	TRBD2	-	TGTGCCAGCAGCCGGACCGGGACTAGCATCCATGAGCAGTTCTTC	CASSRTGTSIHEQFF
TRBV6-6	TRBJ1-1	-	few	TGTGCCAGCAGGTTCGACAGAGGATACACTGAAGCTTTCTTT	CASRFDRGYTEAFF
TRBV7-2	TRBJ1-5	-	-	TGTGCCAGCAGCTTAGTACCAGATAGCAATCAGCCCCAGCATTTT	CASSLVPDSNQPQHF
TRBV15	TRBJ2-6	TRBD2	-	TGTGCCACCAGCAGCGGGGGGGTTTCTGGGGCCAACGTCCTGACTTTC	CATSSGGVSGANVLTF
TRBV5-1	TRBJ2-3	TRBD2	-	TGCGCCAGCAGCGCTAGCGGACGAACTAGCACAGATACGCAGTATTTT	CASSASGRTSTDTQYF
TRBV18	TRBJ1-3	-	-	TGTGCCAGCTCACCACGGACCGCGAAGGGTGGAAACACCATATATTTT	CASSPRTAKGGNTIYF
TRBV6-5	TRBJ2-2	-	-	TGTGCCAGCAGATACACGGGGGGCAGCACCGGGGAGCTGTTTTTT	CASRYTGGSTGELFF
TRBV6-1	TRBJ1-6	-	-	TGTGCCAGCAGTCCTGGGGACGGTGTTAATTCACCCCTCCACTTT	CASSPGDGVNSPLHF